The 14 T cell receptor beta chains listed next were all sequenced from one sample in a study of beta chain features in type 1 diabetes. Notes on the study in general: TCRB CDR3s from Type 1 diabetes patients were moderately but significantly shorter in all four CD4+ subsets.

Their target antigens are unknown. All of the isolated RNA was reverse transcribed, so expressed TCRB transcripts were sequenced. Sequencing used immunoSEQ multiplex PCR; TCRdb keeps in-frame clones, though not all of them. The sample has over 200,000 clones, around 9.9% seen once. The sample was naive CD4+ T cells from blood. These TCRs come from a man aged 25 to 40 with type 1 diabetes.

This clone has just a few counts. This chain joins TRBV9 and TRBJ1-6, with D possibly TRBD1 on 5 matching bases. Germline-derived CDR1 and CDR2 are SGDLS and YYNGEE. Trimming stripped 2 bases from V and 8 bases from J, with 5 bases between. The CDR3 contains 12 residues. The CDR3 DNA is TGTGCCAGCAGCGTCAGGGATTCACCCCTCCACTTT. Its protein is CASSVRDSPLHF.

V is TRBV28 and J is TRBJ1-2; 7 bases agree with TRBD1. Germline values: CDR1 MDHEN, CDR2 SYDVKM. CDR3 size: 14 residues. Losses at the gene ends were 5 bases for V and 6 bases for J; bases not matched to a gene: 9. In nucleotides, the CDR3 is TGTGCCAGCAGTCAAAACGACAGGGTTGATGGCTACACCTTC. This encodes CASSQNDRVDGYTF.

This clone was detected a few times. This CDR3 is CASSVVPSSGANVLTF. The CDR3 coding sequence is TGTGCCAGCAGCGTAGTTCCGAGTTCGGGGGCCAACGTCCTGACTTTC. This rearrangement joins TRBV9 to TRBJ2-6; D gene unclear. CDR1 and CDR2 from the germline V gene are SGDLS and YYNGEE. Trimming removed 0 bases at V and 4 bases at J, with 11 bases between. The CDR3 has 16 residues.

This clone has more than one count but fewer than ten. The chain couples TRBV29-1 to TRBJ2-2; possible D gene TRBD1, 6 bases. CDR3 length: 12 amino acids. Germline loops: CDR1 SQVTM, CDR2 ANQGSEA. Trimming took 7 bases from V and 6 from J, leaving 12 bases between them. This CDR3 is CSAGDNAGELFF. CDR3 DNA: TGCAGCGCTGGGGACAACGCCGGGGAGCTGTTTTTT.

The rearrangement links TRBV9 to TRBJ2-7; 9 nucleotides line up with TRBD1. V lost 2 bases to trimming and J lost 2 bases; unmatched junction nucleotides: 5. The CDR3 runs 15 residues. Germline CDR1 and CDR2: SGDLS and YYNGEE. CDR3 in amino acids: CASSVSGQGTYEQYF. The CDR3 bases are TGTGCCAGCAGCGTTTCGGGACAGGGTACCTACGAGCAGTACTTC.

This clone turned up a few times. The chain employs TRBV6-6 and TRBJ1-5; TRBD1 matches 10 bases. In germline, CDR1 is MNHNY, CDR2 SVGAGI (reference sequence). Germline trimming cut 11 bases from V and 5 bases from J; bases unmatched to any gene: 9. The CDR3 is made up of 14 amino acids. The CDR3 here is CAGKATGGDQPQHF. The CDR3 DNA follows: TGTGCCGGAAAGGCGACAGGGGGCGATCAGCCCCAGCATTTT.

The table lists this clone with a few counts. Other DNA sequences in this specimen translate into the identical CDR3. The rearrangement joins TRBV7-9 to TRBJ1-1; no firm D call. V gave up 2 bases and J gave up 1 base, with 5 bases separating them. This CDR3 has 13 residues. From germline, CDR1 is SEHNR and CDR2 FQNEAQ (reference sequence). The CDR3 DNA reads TGTGCCAGCAGCTTAAGAGGGAACACTGAAGCTTTCTTT. Protein product: CASSLRGNTEAFF.

The chain has TRBV5-4 and TRBJ2-7, with TRBD1 matching 7 bases. This CDR3 contains 15 residues. CDR1 SGHNT and CDR2 YYREEE come from the germline V gene (reference sequence). The ends lost 0 bases at V and 1 base at J; junction bases unmatched: 4. Written as DNA, the CDR3 is TGTGCCAGCAGCTTGGAGAGGGGGCCTTCCTACGAGCAGTACTTC. Protein: CASSLERGPSYEQYF.

The chain recombines TRBV5-4 with TRBJ1-6; D perhaps matches TRBD1 (5 bases). The length of the CDR3 is 16 residues. V was trimmed by 0 bases and J by 7 bases, leaving 14 bases between them. Germline CDR1 SGHNT, CDR2 YYREEE (reference sequence). The CDR3 reads CASSLGGGRTNSPLHF. CDR3 DNA: TGTGCCAGCAGCTTGGGTGGAGGGCGGACAAATTCACCCCTCCACTTT.

The V and J genes are TRBV7-9 and TRBJ2-5; TRBD1 matches 9 bases. This CDR3 has 15 amino acids. The V and J ends lost 4 bases and 0 bases, in that order; junction bases with no gene match: 3. Germline V gene lookup returns CDR1 SEHNR and CDR2 FQNEAQ (reference sequence). The CDR3 spells CASSSGTGYQETQYF. DNA for the CDR3: TGTGCCAGCAGCTCGGGGACAGGGTACCAAGAGACCCAGTACTTC. Complete variable domain (other parts from reference TRBV7-9 and TRBJ2-5): DTGVSQNPRHKITKRGQNVTFRCDPISEHNRLYWYRQTLGQGPEFLTYFQNEAQLEKSRLLSDRFSAERPKGSFSTLEIQRTEQGDSAMYLCASSSGTGYQETQYFGPGTRLLVL.

This clone was seen a handful of times. This chain links TRBV4-2 with TRBJ2-3; 8 bases are a match to TRBD2. Germline assignment: CDR1 LGHNA and CDR2 YNFKEQ. Trimming cost V 0 bases and J 4 bases; bases outside gene matches: 6. The CDR3 covers 16 residues. CDR3 bases: TGTGCCAGCAGCCAAGAGTTCAGCGGGGGCCCAGATACGCAGTATTTT. It specifies CASSQEFSGGPDTQYF.

This clone has a handful of counts. The genes are TRBV25-1 and TRBJ2-2, with 11 bases lining up with TRBD2. The CDR3 loop spans 15 amino acids. CDR1 and CDR2 (germline): MGHDK, SYGVNS. The ends lost 7 bases at V and 4 bases at J; junction bases unmatched: 5. The CDR3 bases are TGTGCCAGCACCCTAGCGGGGGGAGGCACCGGGGAGCTGTTTTTT. This gives the protein CASTLAGGGTGELFF. Drawing the rest from reference TRBV25-1 and TRBJ2-2, the complete variable domain is EADIYQTPRYLVIGTGKKITLECSQTMGHDKMYWYQQDPGMELHLIHYSYGVNSTEKGDLSSESTVSRIRTEHFPLTLESARPSHTSQYLCASTLAGGGTGELFFGEGSRLTVL.

V is TRBV6-5 and J is TRBJ1-2; perhaps TRBD1 as D (6 bases). CDR1 and CDR2 from the germline V gene are MNHEY and SVGAGI. V shed 8 bases and J shed 8 bases, with 15 bases lying between them. The CDR3 sequence is 12 residues long. CDR3 bases: TGTGCCAGCGGTCAGGGGATGGACGGCTACACCTTC. Translated, it gives CASGQGMDGYTF.

The chain carries TRBV7-9 and TRBJ2-7; 7 positions match TRBD1. The J segment lost 6 bases and the V segment lost 1 base, leaving 6 bases of the junction unmatched. CDR3 size: 14 residues. Germline V lookup: CDR1 SEHNR, CDR2 FQNEAQ (reference sequence). The CDR3: CASSLGQGPREQYF. CDR3 in DNA: TGTGCCAGCAGCTTAGGACAGGGCCCTCGCGAGCAGTACTTC.